This is a list of T cell receptor beta chains from one sample in a study of human T cells and chemical hapten exposure. TCRdb itself ran the RACE reads through MiXCR, one entry per CDR3 protein. The sample lists about 120,000 distinct CDR3 sequences; roughly 13% were seen once. The sequences come from whole blood, collected in connection with sensitization to the hapten diphenylcyclopropenone (DPC). These receptors all come from a man between 18 and 35 years old with alopecia areata. Some clones in this sample may be carry-over from other donors' samples. CDR3s include the opening cysteine and the closing phenylalanine or tryptophan. D genes are given only for firm matches. The listing skips clone size in some rows; elsewhere it reads once, few, many or a size class.

D	size	length	J	V	CDR3	DNA
TRBD1	-	14	TRBJ1-5	TRBV12-3/TRBV12-4	CASSFGQANQPQHF	TGTGCCAGCAGTTTCGGACAGGCCAATCAGCCCCAGCATTTT
-	once	14	TRBJ1-2	TRBV4-1	CASSQPVSLYGYTF	TGCGCCAGCAGCCAACCCGTGTCCTTGTATGGCTACACCTTC
-	few	13	TRBJ2-7	TRBV24-1	CATQGGTSYEQYF	TGTGCCACCCAAGGGGGGACCTCCTACGAGCAGTACTTC
-	-	15	TRBJ2-1	TRBV19	CASRTLGIPGHEQFF	TGTGCCAGTAGGACCCTGGGGATCCCGGGCCATGAGCAGTTCTTC
TRBD1	-	15	TRBJ2-7	TRBV4-3	CASSQRDRAIHEQYF	TGCGCCAGCAGCCAACGGGACAGGGCAATCCACGAGCAGTACTTC
-	few	17	TRBJ2-5	TRBV18	CASSQTPLATSTETQYF	TGTGCCAGCTCACAAACCCCACTCGCGACTAGTACGGAGACCCAGTACTTC
TRBD2	many	16	TRBJ2-1	TRBV9	CASSLSGGASYNEQFF	TGTGCCAGCAGCCTTAGCGGGGGGGCGTCCTACAATGAGCAGTTCTTC
TRBD2	few	18	TRBJ2-3	TRBV7-9	CASTPYRGTSGSTDTQYF	TGTGCCAGCACCCCCTATCGTGGGACTAGCGGAAGCACAGATACGCAGTATTTT
-	-	12	TRBJ1-1	TRBV5-4	CASSHMNTEAFF	TGTGCCAGCAGCCATATGAACACTGAAGCTTTCTTT
TRBD1	few	15	TRBJ2-3	TRBV20-1	CSAQGTARGTDTQYF	TGCAGTGCTCAAGGGACAGCCAGGGGCACAGATACGCAGTATTTT